Listed below are T cell receptor beta chains from one sample, sequenced in a study of cytomegalovirus exposure and HLA in healthy donors. TCRdb's copy holds only in-frame clones and misses some; the assay was immunoSEQ multiplex PCR. The sample contains some 160,000 clones, roughly four fifths of which appear only once. The material sequenced was PBMCs. Receptors were obtained from a woman in her fifties or sixties in good health and CMV-seronegative. CDR3s leave out the opening cysteine and the closing phenylalanine or tryptophan. Each record gives: J gene, CDR3 length, V gene, D gene, CDR3 protein. A D gene is named only where the DNA matches it firmly.

J: TRBJ2-3
length: 14
V: TRBV9
D: TRBD2
CDR3: ASSVGTSGGTDTQY

J: TRBJ2-7
length: 10
V: TRBV30
D: NA
CDR3: AWSMTAHEQY

J: TRBJ2-6
length: 13
V: TRBV5-1
D: NA
CDR3: ASTMGSSGANVLT

J: TRBJ1-1
length: 12
V: TRBV15
D: NA
CDR3: ATSRDIAATEAF

J: TRBJ2-1
length: 13
V: TRBV11-2
D: NA
CDR3: ASSLARLASDEQF

J: TRBJ2-1
length: 14
V: TRBV19
D: NA
CDR3: ASSREAWVSYNEQF

J: TRBJ2-7
length: 11
V: TRBV19
D: TRBD1
CDR3: ASRGTGGDEQY

J: TRBJ2-7
length: 12
V: TRBV13
D: NA
CDR3: ASSPVGGTYEQY

J: TRBJ2-6
length: 18
V: TRBV27
D: TRBD1
CDR3: ASSSTFWDRGLSGANVLT

J: TRBJ2-5
length: 14
V: TRBV4-1
D: NA
CDR3: ASSRTPLLVKETQY

J: TRBJ2-1
length: 14
V: TRBV9
D: TRBD2
CDR3: ASSEDYIAGYNEQF

J: TRBJ2-7
length: 11
V: TRBV4-3
D: NA
CDR3: ASSQEQGTEQY

J: TRBJ2-5
length: 12
V: TRBV5-1
D: NA
CDR3: ASSLGQNQETQY

J: TRBJ2-5
length: 17
V: TRBV7-9
D: NA
CDR3: ASSLGRTSPRIGNETQY

J: TRBJ1-2
length: 12
V: TRBV7-9
D: NA
CDR3: ASSRGVGPIGYT

J: TRBJ2-1
length: 12
V: TRBV5-5
D: TRBD2
CDR3: ASTPREGRYEQF

J: TRBJ1-3
length: 12
V: TRBV5-6
D: NA
CDR3: ASSLGQVGNTIY

J: TRBJ2-7
length: 10
V: TRBV28
D: NA
CDR3: ASRDRAYEQY

J: TRBJ2-6
length: 14
V: TRBV18
D: TRBD1
CDR3: ASSLQGAGGANVLT

J: TRBJ2-1
length: 12
V: TRBV28
D: TRBD2
CDR3: ASSKLAGAVGQF